The next 29 T cell receptor beta chains were all read from a single sample in a study of T cells in Graves' hyperthyroidism and ophthalmopathy. Researchers amplified the TCR beta CDR3 regions from RNA transcripts. With the HTBI primer set, the TCR CDR3 went through a first round of RT-PCR. A single record per CDR3 protein comes from TCRdb applying MiXCR to the multiplex PCR reads. The sample lists fewer than 450,000 distinct CDR3 sequences, approximately 17% seen once, with 34% in the top ten. The sequencing sample was made of blood. The receptors shown here come from a woman younger than 45 with Graves' hyperthyroidism that later progressed to Graves' ophthalmopathy.

The rearrangement joins TRBV4-1 to TRBJ2-7, with D perhaps TRBD1 (6 bases). Trimming cost V 0 bases and J 5 bases, with 17 bases left between them. Germline CDR1 MGHRA, CDR2 YSYEKL. The length of the CDR3 is 16 residues. The CDR3 reads CASSQDQARGSHEQYF. The CDR3 DNA reads as TGCGCCAGCAGCCAAGATCAGGCCAGGGGATCTCACGAGCAGTACTTC.

The count of this clonotype is one. J is TRBJ2-3 and V is TRBV11-3, with D maybe TRBD2 (5 bases). V lost 3 bases and J 8 bases, leaving 9 bases between the germline ends. The CDR3 length is 12 residues. In germline, CDR1 is SGHNT, CDR2 YENEEA. CDR3: CASSFEAGTQYF. The CDR3 DNA reads as TGTGCCAGCAGCTTTGAGGCGGGTACGCAGTATTTT.

This clonotype was seen many times. The V gene is TRBV12-3 or TRBV12-4, the J gene TRBJ2-7, with unresolved D. CDR3 length equals 12 residues. The V gene lost 5 bases and the J gene lost 3 bases, with 8 bases spanning the gap. Written as DNA, the CDR3 is TGTGCCAGCAGTCCCTTACTCTACGAGCAGTACTTC. Translating gives CASSPLLYEQYF.

This rearrangement joins TRBV2 to TRBJ2-5; D could derive from TRBD1 or TRBD2 (6 bases each). The CDR3 runs to 14 residues. The V end lost 4 bases, the J end lost 5 bases, and 14 bases lay between the germline ends. Germline loops: CDR1 SNHLY, CDR2 FYNNEI. This CDR3 reads CASSVWGAGETQYF. The CDR3 nucleotides are TGTGCCAGCAGTGTCTGGGGGGCCGGGGAGACCCAGTACTTC.

This clonotype was recorded many times. This chain joins TRBV12-5 and TRBJ2-1, with 10 nucleotides matching TRBD1. The germline CDR1 and CDR2 sequences are LGHNT and FRNRAP. There are 19 residues in the CDR3. V shed 8 bases and J 2 bases; nucleotides not matched to a gene: 18. The CDR3 DNA follows: TGTGCTAGTCCCTTTGGCCGGGACAGGGGTATTTTGGCCTACAATGAGCAGTTCTTC. Amino acid sequence: CASPFGRDRGILAYNEQFF.

Comment on this clonotype: A much larger clone lies one base from this, so it may be a read error. The chain uses TRBV6-1 and TRBJ2-5; weak D call: TRBD2 (6 bases). Trimming took off 8 bases at V and 2 bases at J, with 15 bases between the two ends. The length of the CDR3 is 14 residues. Looked up from germline, CDR1 is MNHNS and CDR2 is SASEGT. The CDR3 spells CASSRVSGQETQYF. The DNA of the CDR3 is TGTGCCAGCTCCCGCGTTAGCGGACAAGAGACCCAGTACTTC.

This clonotype was counted only a few times. The V gene is TRBV28, the J gene TRBJ1-1; weak D call: TRBD1 (6 bases). Per germline, CDR1 MDHEN and CDR2 SYDVKM. V lost 5 bases, J lost 11 bases, and 21 bases lay in between. There are 14 residues in the CDR3. CDR3: CASSLSPGAGLAFF. The DNA for the CDR3 is TGTGCCAGCAGTCTCTCCCCGGGGGCGGGGTTGGCTTTCTTT. Looking up the rest from reference TRBV28 and TRBJ1-1 gives the full variable domain: DVKVTQSSRYLVKRTGEKVFLECVQDMDHENMFWYRQDPGLGLRLIYFSYDVKMKEKGDIPEGYSVSREKKERFSLILESASTNQTSMYLCASSLSPGAGLAFFGQGTRLTVV.

This clonotype was counted ten times or more. The chain uses TRBV11-3 and TRBJ2-3, with TRBD1 as a possible D gene (5 bases). Trimming cost V 0 bases and J 6 bases, with 7 bases left between them. From germline, CDR1 is SGHNT and CDR2 YENEEA. This CDR3 is built from 13 residues. CDR3 amino acids: CASSLENRDTQYF. DNA of the CDR3: TGTGCCAGCAGCTTAGAAAACAGGGATACGCAGTATTTT.

This clonotype was counted at least ten times. The chain employs TRBV15 and TRBJ2-1; 9 nucleotides line up with TRBD1. With V trimmed by 0 bases and J by 6 bases, 6 bases remained unmatched. Germline CDR1 is LNHNV and CDR2 is YYDKDF (reference sequence). CDR3 length equals 16 residues. The CDR3 loop is CATSRDLGQGINEQFF. The CDR3 DNA reads TGTGCCACCAGCAGAGATCTGGGACAGGGCATCAATGAGCAGTTCTTC.

In this sample, this clonotype turned up many times. This chain joins TRBV6-2 or TRBV6-3 and TRBJ2-5, with 8 positions matching TRBD1. The CDR3 is 17 residues long. The germline CDR1 and CDR2 sequences are MNHEY and SVGEGT. V lost 2 bases, J lost 3 bases, and 11 bases stayed unmatched. Written as DNA, the CDR3 is TGTGCCAGCAGTTACATCTCGGGACAGGTGTTTGAAGAGACCCAGTACTTC. Its translation: CASSYISGQVFEETQYF.

The chain links TRBV12-3 or TRBV12-4 to TRBJ2-1, with TRBD1 matching over 9 bases. The CDR3 extends over 16 amino acids. Trimming took 4 bases from V and 7 from J; bases not matched to a gene: 11. The CDR3 loop is CASSSLTGGGSNEQFF. CDR3 in DNA: TGTGCCAGCAGTTCCCTAACAGGGGGCGGCTCGAATGAGCAGTTCTTC.

This clonotype was found a few times. The chain carries TRBV6-1 and TRBJ1-3; no firm D call. CDR1 MNHNS and CDR2 SASEGT come from the germline V gene. This CDR3 comprises 11 residues. V was shortened by 7 bases and J by 4 bases, with 5 bases between the two germline ends. CDR3 DNA sequence: TGTGCCAGCATTCTAGGAAACACCATATATTTT. This sequence encodes CASILGNTIYF.

In its sample, this clonotype was seen many times. This chain uses TRBV2 with TRBJ2-6; D is uncertain. The CDR3 runs to 10 residues. V lost 8 bases to trimming and J lost 16 bases, with 12 bases between them. The V gene's germline CDR1 is SNHLY and CDR2 FYNNEI. CDR3 sequence reads: CASGNSELTF. The CDR3 region has the DNA TGTGCCAGCGGTAACTCGGAACTGACTTTC.

This clonotype has at least ten counts. The J gene is TRBJ1-6, the V gene TRBV6-1; D possibly corresponds to TRBD1 (6 bases). Germline V gene data show CDR1 as MNHNS and CDR2 as SASEGT. V gave up 9 bases and J gave up 9 bases, with 15 bases separating them. CDR3 length equals 13 residues. CDR3 residues: CASAEGGSSPLHF. As DNA, the CDR3 is TGTGCCAGTGCCGAGGGGGGAAGTTCACCCCTCCACTTT.

This clonotype was seen a few times. A much larger clone is a single base away; this may be a read error. The chain recombines TRBV3-1 with TRBJ1-1; 8 bases line up with TRBD1. The CDR3 runs 14 residues. The germline gives CDR1 LGHDT, CDR2 YNNKEL (reference sequence). The CDR3 loop is CAGSGSDRATEAFF. The CDR3 DNA reads TGTGCCGGCAGCGGTTCGGACAGGGCCACTGAAGCTTTCTTT.

This clonotype occurred many times. The rearrangement uses TRBV28 and TRBJ1-2; unclear D gene. The CDR3 has 13 amino acids. CDR1 and CDR2 (germline): MDHEN, SYDVKM. The V end lost 1 base, the J end lost 8 bases, and 11 bases lay between the germline ends. In DNA form, the CDR3 reads TGTGCCAGCAGTTTATCCGCACTCGGCGGCTACACCTTC. Its protein is CASSLSALGGYTF.

In its sample, this clonotype was seen many times. The J gene is TRBJ2-5, the V gene TRBV5-1, with a weak D call TRBD2 (5 bases). This CDR3 region has 15 residues. The germline V gene has CDR1 SGHRS and CDR2 YFSETQ. The V gene lost 4 bases and the J gene lost 4 bases, with 17 bases spanning the gap. CDR3 residues: CASSPSGDRGETQYF. The CDR3 DNA sequence: TGCGCCAGCAGCCCGAGCGGCGACCGGGGAGAGACCCAGTACTTC.

This clonotype occurred many times. The V and J genes are TRBV12-3 or TRBV12-4 and TRBJ2-4, with D possibly TRBD2 on 7 matching bases. Deletions cut 5 bases from V and 5 bases from J, with 22 bases between. The length of the CDR3 is 17 residues. CDR3 in amino acids: CASSPPLPGGPENIQYF. CDR3 nucleotide sequence: TGTGCCAGCAGTCCCCCCCTACCCGGGGGGCCAGAAAACATTCAGTACTTC.

This clonotype has a count of ten or more. The chain joins TRBV27 to TRBJ1-1; maybe TRBD1 (6 bases). This CDR3 has 14 residues. The germline CDR1 and CDR2 sequences are MNHEY and SMNVEV (reference sequence). V dropped 6 bases and J dropped 1 base, with 12 bases sitting between them. The DNA of the CDR3 is TGTGCCAGCAGACAGACAGGCCCGAACACTGAAGCTTTCTTT. It translates to CASRQTGPNTEAFF.

This clonotype came up a few times. This chain connects TRBV25-1 to TRBJ2-3; D not certain. Germline values: CDR1 MGHDK, CDR2 SYGVNS. Deletions cut 4 bases from V and 3 bases from J, with 14 bases between. The CDR3 length is 15 residues. The CDR3 DNA is TGTGCCAGCAGTGGGTCTCGAGGCGGTACAGATACGCAGTATTTT. Translated, it gives CASSGSRGGTDTQYF.

This clonotype has a handful of counts. V is TRBV9 and J is TRBJ2-2; a possible D gene is TRBD2 (5 bases). Per germline, CDR1 SGDLS and CDR2 YYNGEE. V lost 0 bases and J lost 6, with 6 bases in between. This CDR3 is 13 amino acids long. CDR3 nucleotides: TGTGCCAGCAGCGTAGGAGGGCCCGGGGAGCTGTTTTTT. Its protein is CASSVGGPGELFF.

In this sample, this clonotype turned up many times. The chain uses TRBV7-8 and TRBJ1-2; TRBD1 is a possible D gene (6 bases). The germline V gene has CDR1 SGHVS and CDR2 FQNEAQ. This CDR3 is 13 amino acids long. V gave up 1 base and J gave up 7 bases, with 10 bases separating them. CDR3 nucleotides: TGTGCCAGCAGCTTAGACAGGGCGGCTGGCTACACCTTC. This gives the protein CASSLDRAAGYTF.

This clonotype occurred many times. The chain links TRBV4-1 to TRBJ2-4; D perhaps matches TRBD1 (6 bases). Germline lookup yields CDR1 MGHRA and CDR2 YSYEKL. This CDR3 spans 17 amino acids. Between the trimmed V and J ends, which lost 4 bases and 3 bases, there was a span of 19 bases. The DNA for the CDR3 is TGCGCCAGCAGCCGAGGGGTGTGGGGGCAGGTCAAAAACATTCAGTACTTC. Its protein product is CASSRGVWGQVKNIQYF.

The V call is TRBV4-2, the J call TRBJ1-6; D is undetermined. The CDR3 runs to 16 residues. Between the trimmed V and J ends, which lost 2 bases and 5 bases, there was a span of 13 bases. CDR1 is LGHNA, CDR2 YNFKEQ, per germline. The CDR3 sequence: CASSQNDKLHNSPLHF. CDR3 bases: TGTGCCAGCAGCCAAAACGACAAACTCCATAATTCACCCCTCCACTTT.

This sequence joins TRBV2 and TRBJ2-5; 8 bases fit TRBD1. CDR1 and CDR2 (germline): SNHLY, FYNNEI. J gave up 2 bases and V 1 base, and 12 bases lay outside the gene matches. CDR3 length: 18 residues. The CDR3 here is CASSEDRTGTVAQETQYF. For the CDR3, the DNA is TGTGCCAGCAGTGAAGACCGGACAGGGACGGTGGCTCAAGAGACCCAGTACTTC.

The chain employs TRBV19 and TRBJ2-5; no clear D gene. The V end lost 7 bases, the J end lost 0 bases, and 15 bases lay between the germline ends. The CDR3 is 15 residues long. Germline values: CDR1 LNHDA, CDR2 SQIVND (reference sequence). The CDR3 is CASNVGASNQETQYF. DNA of the CDR3: TGTGCCAGTAACGTAGGCGCAAGCAACCAAGAGACCCAGTACTTC.

This clonotype was recorded many times. The chain links TRBV6-2 or TRBV6-3 to TRBJ1-5; no definite D call. The CDR3 totals 17 residues. Germline CDR1 and CDR2: MNHEY and SVGEGT. The germline V and J ends were trimmed by 1 base and 5 bases, with 18 bases remaining between them. The CDR3 is CASSYFAEPDYHQPQHF. As DNA, the CDR3 is TGTGCCAGCAGTTACTTCGCAGAACCGGATTACCATCAGCCCCAGCATTTT.

This clonotype was counted only a few times. This rearrangement joins TRBV3-1 to TRBJ2-5, with no clear D. The V and J ends lost 2 bases and 3 bases respectively, with 16 bases between them. This CDR3 region has 16 residues. CDR1 and CDR2 from the germline V gene are LGHDT and YNNKEL (reference sequence). CDR3 in amino acids: CASSQKLGSAEETQYF. CDR3 DNA: TGTGCCAGCAGCCAAAAACTCGGGTCGGCTGAAGAGACCCAGTACTTC.

This clonotype turned up a few times. This chain joins TRBV28 and TRBJ1-5, with D perhaps TRBD1 (5 bases). Trimming removed 6 bases from V and 1 base from J, with 22 bases in between. The CDR3 length is 18 residues. The germline V gene encodes CDR1 MDHEN and CDR2 SYDVKM. CDR3 in DNA: TGTGCCAGCAGAAAAACTCCCTCCGCGGGGGGGAGCAATCAGCCCCAGCATTTT. Translated: CASRKTPSAGGSNQPQHF.